This is a list of T cell receptor beta chains from one sample in a study of T cells expressing NK-cell markers. TCRdb re-called the 5' RACE reads; every CDR3 protein appears as one record, without DNA. The sample totals hundreds of thousands of distinct CDR3 sequences. The specimen was blood T cells: a sorted CD56 or NKG2C T cell subset, CD4+ or CD8+ T cells, or bulk PBMC T cells (not recorded which). These receptors originate from a woman aged 18-70 years in good health. Each CDR3 is given with its conserved first and last residue.

TRBV23-1,TRBJ2-6,CAPGTEGCSGANVLTF
TRBV28,TRBJ2-7,CASRDPQGFGQYF
TRBV27,TRBJ2-1,CASMGAPYNEQFF
TRBV16,TRBJ1-4,CASSPAYEKLFF
TRBV20-1,TRBJ2-7,CSALTNYEQYF
TRBV29-1,TRBJ2-5,CSVEVPDPIRETQYF
TRBV19,TRBJ2-3,CASSIALVSTDTQYF
TRBV20-1,TRBJ2-2,CSARDPSGATGELFF
TRBV18,TRBJ1-5,CASSPYGQESNQPQHF
TRBV7-8,TRBJ2-1,CASSLVLAVYNEQFF
TRBV20-1,TRBJ2-3,CSAREDSSRGTDTQYF
TRBV4-2,TRBJ2-7,CASSQATTSVYEQYF
TRBV7-2,TRBJ2-5,CASSLAGSRGETQYF
TRBV29-1,TRBJ2-5,CSVGAGALETQYF
TRBV6-1,TRBJ2-7,CASSLPGGDEQYF
TRBV7-2,TRBJ2-6,CASSPHKTGANVLTF
TRBV5-1,TRBJ2-1,CASSMNGGSSYNEQFF
TRBV6-1,TRBJ2-1,CASRNQGTSGSSCNEQFF
TRBV9,TRBJ2-7,CASSPQQGYYEQYF
TRBV11-2,TRBJ2-2,CASSLIAGGRGSTGELFF
TRBV5-1,TRBJ2-5,CASSLSGLAVQETQYF
TRBV15,TRBJ1-1,CATSRDRAFPEAFF
TRBV7-8,TRBJ1-1,CASSLKGGGGPEAFF
TRBV18,TRBJ2-5,CASSLLLAGGSQETQYF
TRBV5-6,TRBJ2-2,CASSLAVARGNTGELFF
TRBV5-1,TRBJ2-6,CASRDDGSGANVLTF
TRBV7-2,TRBJ1-2,CASSLDSYGYTF
TRBV6-1,TRBJ1-3,CASSESAVFSGNTIYF
TRBV29-1,TRBJ2-7,CSVRTGIYEQYF
TRBV20-1,TRBJ2-7,CSAIYRGGSAEQYF
TRBV23-1,TRBJ2-1,CASKPQPTGNEQFF
TRBV5-4,TRBJ2-7,CASSRPGQSYEQYF
TRBV20-1,TRBJ2-1,CSARDNSGSYEQSF
TRBV20-1,TRBJ2-1,CSARVLAGDMAEQFF
TRBV5-1,TRBJ2-1,CASSVFGYEQFF
TRBV12-3/TRBV12-4,TRBJ2-7,CASSKPGSYEQYF
TRBV7-2,TRBJ1-6,CASSLSERTNSPLHF
TRBV4-3,TRBJ1-2,CASSQDGINYGYTF
TRBV20-1,TRBJ1-1,CSAPGGTEAFF
TRBV10-2,TRBJ2-1,CASGGLGWYEQFF
TRBV7-8,TRBJ2-1,CASRQKGGISYNEQFF
TRBV18,TRBJ2-2,CASSQRGPNTGELFF
TRBV20-1,TRBJ2-1,CKTQVTNEQFF
TRBV5-1,TRBJ2-7,CASSLAGTATYEQYF
TRBV5-1,TRBJ2-7,CASSLLVGYEQYF
TRBV30,TRBJ2-7,CAWSVRSNSYEQYF
TRBV5-1,TRBJ2-1,CASQDRSSYNEQFF
TRBV3-1,TRBJ2-2,CASSQLTPPGQGARRITGELFF
TRBV5-4,TRBJ1-1,CASSLGGEELNTEAFF
TRBV15,TRBJ1-2,CATSTGQRGGYTF
TRBV19,TRBJ2-7,CASRDDFYEQYF
TRBV12-3/TRBV12-4,TRBJ2-5,CASSLDSSLETQYF
TRBV7-3,TRBJ2-2,CASSLLWSGELFF
TRBV5-1,TRBJ2-1,CASSSGGRDNEQFF
TRBV20-1,TRBJ2-2,CSAREGGRAGELFF